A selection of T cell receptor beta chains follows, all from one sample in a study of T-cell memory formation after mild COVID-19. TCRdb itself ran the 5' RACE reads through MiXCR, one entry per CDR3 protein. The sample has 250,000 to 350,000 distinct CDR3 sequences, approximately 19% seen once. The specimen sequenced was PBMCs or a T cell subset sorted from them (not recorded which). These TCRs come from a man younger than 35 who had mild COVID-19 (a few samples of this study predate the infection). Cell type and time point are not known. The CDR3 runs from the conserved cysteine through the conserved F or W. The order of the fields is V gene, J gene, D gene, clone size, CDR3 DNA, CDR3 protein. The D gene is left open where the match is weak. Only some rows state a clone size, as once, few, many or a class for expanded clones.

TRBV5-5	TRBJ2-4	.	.	TGTGCCAGCAGCTTGAGCTTCCGTCAAAACATTCAGTACTTC	CASSLSFRQNIQYF
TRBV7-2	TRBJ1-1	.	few	TGTGCCAGCAGTTCACAGGGTATCACTGAAGCTTTCTTT	CASSSQGITEAFF
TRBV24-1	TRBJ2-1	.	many	TGTGCCACCAGTGAAGGGGGGCTGTACAATGAGCAGTTCTTC	CATSEGGLYNEQFF
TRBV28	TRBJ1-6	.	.	TGTGCCAGCAGTTTATGGGCAGGCGATAATTCACCCCTCCACTTT	CASSLWAGDNSPLHF
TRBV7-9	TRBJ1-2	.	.	TGTGCCAGCAGCTTAGGGGCGGGTTTGGACTATGGCTACACCTTC	CASSLGAGLDYGYTF
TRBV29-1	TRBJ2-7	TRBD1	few	TGCAGCGTAGGACAGGGCTCCTACGAGCAGTACTTC	CSVGQGSYEQYF
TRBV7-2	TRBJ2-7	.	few	TGTGCCAGCAGCCCCGGGCGGGGGACAGGCGAGCAGTACTTC	CASSPGRGTGEQYF
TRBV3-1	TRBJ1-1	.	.	TGTGCCAGCCGAACCGGGGACACTGAAGCTTTCTTT	CASRTGDTEAFF
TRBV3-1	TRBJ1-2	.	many	TGTGCCAGCAGCCAAGGAGATGGAGATCACTATGGCTACACCTTC	CASSQGDGDHYGYTF
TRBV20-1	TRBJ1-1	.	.	TGCAGTGCTACATACAAGCTGGGGGTGAACACTGAAGCTTTCTTT	CSATYKLGVNTEAFF
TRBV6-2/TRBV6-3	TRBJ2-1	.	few	TGTGCCAGCAGTACTCGACTAGAAGAGCAGTTCTTC	CASSTRLEEQFF
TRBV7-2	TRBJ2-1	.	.	TGTGCCAGCAGCTTAAGGCGGGACAGTGATGAGCAGTTCTTC	CASSLRRDSDEQFF